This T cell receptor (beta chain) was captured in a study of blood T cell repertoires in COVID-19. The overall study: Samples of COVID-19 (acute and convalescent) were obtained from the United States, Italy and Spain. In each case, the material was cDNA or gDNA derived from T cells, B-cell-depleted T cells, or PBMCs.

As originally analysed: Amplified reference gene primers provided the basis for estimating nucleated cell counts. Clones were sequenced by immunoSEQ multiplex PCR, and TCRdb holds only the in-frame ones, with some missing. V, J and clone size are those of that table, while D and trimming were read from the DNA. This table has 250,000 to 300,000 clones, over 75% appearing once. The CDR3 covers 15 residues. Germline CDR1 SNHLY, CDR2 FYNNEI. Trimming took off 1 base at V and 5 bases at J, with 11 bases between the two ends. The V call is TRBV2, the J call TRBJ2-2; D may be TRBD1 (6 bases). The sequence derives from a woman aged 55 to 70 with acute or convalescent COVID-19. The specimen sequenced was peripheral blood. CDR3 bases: TGTGCCAGCAGTGAAGGGGCCAGGGGAACCGGGGAGCTGTTTTTT. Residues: CASSEGARGTGELFF.